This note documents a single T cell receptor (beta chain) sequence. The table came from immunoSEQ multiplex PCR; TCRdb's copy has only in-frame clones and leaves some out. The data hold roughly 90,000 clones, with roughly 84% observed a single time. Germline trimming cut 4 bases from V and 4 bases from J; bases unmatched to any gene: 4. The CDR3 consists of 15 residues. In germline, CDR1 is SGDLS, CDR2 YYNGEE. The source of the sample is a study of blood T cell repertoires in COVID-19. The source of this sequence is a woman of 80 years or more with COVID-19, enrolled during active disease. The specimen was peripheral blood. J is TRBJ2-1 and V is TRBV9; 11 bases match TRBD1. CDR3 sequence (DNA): TGTGCCAGCAGCCCTCGGGACAGGGGGTACAATGAGCAGTTCTTC. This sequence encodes CASSPRDRGYNEQFF.